The present T cell receptor (beta chain) was sequenced within a study of T-cell reconstitution after alpha-beta-depleted transplantation in children. Whole-study findings and limits: Several hundred rapidly expanded clones from non-depleted graft cells reportedly supplied alpha-beta T cells about two months post-transplant.

V shed 6 bases and J shed 7 bases, with 19 bases lying between them. The germline V gene encodes CDR1 SQVTM and CDR2 ANQGSEA. The CDR3 covers 15 residues. The authors prepared the TCRbeta library with unique molecular identifiers. TCRdb ran MiXCR on the PCR reads and lists one entry per CDR3 protein. In the table there are 800,000 to 1,000,000 distinct CDR3 sequences, under 30% of which are singletons. There are a few counts of this clonotype. Antigen unknown. V is TRBV29-1 and J is TRBJ1-6; no firm D call. This receptor was taken from a boy in the first two years of life who had a stem cell transplant for SCID, so the T cells may come from the graft donor. The source was PBMCs, mostly from graft donor cells, collected 360 days after TCRalphabeta/CD19-depleted stem cell transplant. Here the CDR3 DNA reads TGCAGCGTCACAAGGCTGAAGGTTTTCAATTCACCCCTCCACTTT. Its translation: CSVTRLKVFNSPLHF.